The clone carrying this TCR beta chain has only a few counts. Amplification of TCR beta CDR3 was performed by multiplex PCR with 32 V and 13 J primers. MiXCR, applied by TCRdb to the multiplex PCR reads, yields one record per CDR3 protein. The repertoire holds some 19,000 distinct CDR3 sequences, with about 30% as singletons. The template for each sample was 600 ng of genomic DNA, which had been extracted from bulk tumor tissue. During surgery, each primary tumor gave multiple biopsies spaced as far apart as possible. The study enrolled patients with untreated, newly diagnosed non-small cell lung cancer who underwent curative surgery. These data belong to a study of immune heterogeneity within non-small cell lung tumors. The clonotype comes from a man in his forties or fifties with non-small cell lung cancer. The sequenced sample was lung tumor tissue.

The CDR3 protein is CATSRFTVTSGANVLTF. The CDR3 region has the DNA TGTGCCACCAGCAGATTCACCGTGACCTCTGGGGCCAACGTCCTGACTTTC. The rearrangement uses TRBV15 and TRBJ2-6; D call uncertain. This CDR3 spans 17 amino acids. V lost 2 bases to trimming and J lost 0 bases, with 11 bases between them. CDR1 is LNHNV, CDR2 YYDKDF, per germline (reference sequence).